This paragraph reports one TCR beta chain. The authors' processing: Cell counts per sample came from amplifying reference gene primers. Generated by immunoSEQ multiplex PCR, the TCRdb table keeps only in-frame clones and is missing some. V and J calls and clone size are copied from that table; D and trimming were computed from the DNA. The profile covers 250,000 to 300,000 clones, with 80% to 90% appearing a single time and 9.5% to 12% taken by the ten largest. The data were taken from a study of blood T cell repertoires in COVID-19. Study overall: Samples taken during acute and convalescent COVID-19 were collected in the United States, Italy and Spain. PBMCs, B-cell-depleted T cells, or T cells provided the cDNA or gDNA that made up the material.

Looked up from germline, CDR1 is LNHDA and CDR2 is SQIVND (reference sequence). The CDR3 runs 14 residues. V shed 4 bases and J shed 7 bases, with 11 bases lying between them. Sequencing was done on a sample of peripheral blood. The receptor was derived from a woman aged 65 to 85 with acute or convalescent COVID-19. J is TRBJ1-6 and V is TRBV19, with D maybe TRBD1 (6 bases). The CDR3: CASSSRQGNSPLHF. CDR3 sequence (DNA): TGTGCCAGTAGTAGTCGTCAGGGGAATTCACCCCTCCACTTT.